Described below is a single TCR beta chain sequence and its context. Its antigen is as yet unknown. This entry comes from a study of follicular helper T cells after annual influenza vaccination. Overall study context: Days 0, 7 and 28 post-vaccination were the blood draw times. Overall study findings and caveats: Day 7 ICOS+CD38+ clones were most often found later in ICOS-CD38- cTfh cells. Each annual vaccination recalled recurring oligoclonal ICOS+CD38+ cTfh clonotypes.

Time point reported: 2015-2016 season, 7 days after influenza vaccination. Sequenced by immunoSEQ multiplex PCR; TCRdb stores in-frame clones only, minus some. The data hold about 6,800 clones, with about 88% observed a single time. Sample: CXCR5+ CD38- circulating T follicular helper cells from blood, taken 7 days after influenza vaccination. Subset reported: circulating Tfh, non-naive CD4+CXCR5+PD-1+ (ICOS+CD38+ or ICOS-CD38-). The clonotype was recovered from an adult who received the influenza vaccine.

CDR3 DNA sequence: TGTGCCAGCAGCTTAGGCTCCGGTAGCTCCTACGAGCAGTACGTC. Its translation: CASSLGSGSSYEQYV. The chain couples TRBV7-2 to TRBJ2-7; D remains ambiguous. The CDR3 loop spans 15 amino acids. Trimming removed 1 base at V and 0 bases at J, with 10 bases between. Germline CDR1 SGHTA, CDR2 FQGNSA.